In this sample, the clone carrying this TCR beta chain turned up once. The CDR3 extends over 15 amino acids. Germline trimming cut 4 bases from V and 7 bases from J; bases unmatched to any gene: 7. CDR1 and CDR2 from the germline V gene are SGHAT and FQNNGV. This table comes from immunoSEQ multiplex PCR, and its TCRdb copy is limited to in-frame clones, with some not included. This sample has hundreds of thousands of clones; roughly 90% occur once, and the top ten carry 1.4% to 1.5%. This specimen belongs to a study of blood T cell repertoires in COVID-19. People in the exposed group encountered a COVID-19 case within 2 weeks before entering the study.

This chain joins TRBV11-2 and TRBJ2-1; 10 positions match TRBD2. The receptor comes from a woman in her late teens or twenties who had been exposed to COVID-19. Input material: PBMCs or T cells enriched from blood (not recorded which). CDR3 bases: TGTGCCAGCAGCTGGGGGGGACTAGCGCAGAATGAGCAGTTCTTC. It translates to CASSWGGLAQNEQFF.